This T cell receptor beta chain was recovered during a study of T cells after yellow fever vaccination. TCRdb used MiXCR to reprocess the 5' RACE reads, holding one entry per CDR3 protein. The sample holds roughly 330,000 distinct CDR3 sequences, 6.8% seen once. This clonotype has more than one count but fewer than ten. CDR3 size: 16 residues. V dropped 5 bases and J dropped 3; count of bases not matched to a gene: 7. Germline CDR1 SEHNR, CDR2 FQNEAQ (reference sequence). This specimen was PBMCs, taken about 49 days after the first yellow fever vaccination. This chain links TRBV7-9 with TRBJ1-3, with 10 bases identical to TRBD1. The TCR originated in a man between 18 and 29 years old who received the YFV17D yellow fever vaccine. The CDR3 is CASSQTGGFYGNTIYF. The CDR3 DNA sequence: TGTGCCAGCAGCCAGACAGGGGGCTTCTATGGAAACACCATATATTTT.